This is a list of T cell receptor beta chains from one sample in a study of blood T cells in healthy people across ages. TCRdb re-analysed the 5' RACE reads in MiXCR, keeping a single row per CDR3 protein. The data contain hundreds of thousands of distinct CDR3 sequences, 40% to 50% of them singletons. Sequencing input: blood. The receptors stem from a man between 60 and 70 years old in good health. Each CDR3 is given with its conserved first and last residue. A D gene is named only where the DNA matches it firmly. Rows may omit the clone size; those that give it use once, few, many or a size class.

cdr3_nt | cdr3_aa | clone_size | j_call | v_call | d_call
TGTGCCAGCAGTTTCAAGCAGTACTTC | CASSFKQYF | - | TRBJ2-7 | TRBV28 | -
TGTGCCAGCACCCGCATCGAGGGGGGGTCCTACAATGAGCAGTTCTTC | CASTRIEGGSYNEQFF | - | TRBJ2-1 | TRBV12-3/TRBV12-4 | -
TGCGCCAGCAGCCAACTAGCGGGGGCCGTGGGAAATGAGCAGTTCTTC | CASSQLAGAVGNEQFF | few | TRBJ2-1 | TRBV4-3 | TRBD2
TGTGCCAGCACCAAAATGACTGGGGGGAATGAGCAGTTCTTC | CASTKMTGGNEQFF | - | TRBJ2-1 | TRBV12-3/TRBV12-4 | -
TGTGCCAGCAGCTTGGAATTTGCTAGCGGGGGGTACGAGCAGTACTTC | CASSLEFASGGYEQYF | - | TRBJ2-7 | TRBV7-9 | TRBD2
TGTGCCAGCAGCCAGCAAGGGACAAGGACCTACGAGCAGTACTTC | CASSQQGTRTYEQYF | - | TRBJ2-7 | TRBV7-2 | -
TGCAGCGTTGAAGTGCGGGTTTGGGAGGATGAGCAGTTCTTC | CSVEVRVWEDEQFF | - | TRBJ2-1 | TRBV29-1 | -
TGTGCCAGCAGCCCCGGACAGGCCGACGAGCAGTACTTC | CASSPGQADEQYF | - | TRBJ2-7 | TRBV3-1 | TRBD1
TGTGCCAGCACCATTCCTGGGGGCGTCGGTGGCTGCACCTTC | CASTIPGGVGGCTF | - | TRBJ1-2 | TRBV6-2/TRBV6-3 | -
TGTGCCAGCAGCGACCGGGACAGGCCATACAATGAGCAGTTCTTC | CASSDRDRPYNEQFF | - | TRBJ2-1 | TRBV7-2 | TRBD1
TGTGCCAGCAGCGTCGCGGACAGATCAGATACGCAGTATTTT | CASSVADRSDTQYF | - | TRBJ2-3 | TRBV7-2 | -
TGTGCCAGCAGTTTACCGAAGGGACAACCATTCTCTGGTTACACCTTC | CASSLPKGQPFSGYTF | few | TRBJ1-2 | TRBV6-5 | -
TGTGCCAGCAGGGGGGATCTGGGCACCAGCACAGATACGCAGTATTTT | CASRGDLGTSTDTQYF | - | TRBJ2-3 | TRBV6-1 | -